In this sample, the clone carrying this T cell receptor (beta chain) turned up a few times. Its cognate antigen is unknown. These data originate in a study of T cells after yellow fever vaccination. Broader study findings: In FACS-sorted repertoires, abundant clonotypes from the bulk population could appear as contaminants. Clones that expanded after primary vaccination mostly reappeared after the booster (96% CD4, 80% to 90% CD8). Some clonotypes were seen in both the CD4 and the CD8 compartments. These made up a small share and likely arose from convergent recombination.

The TCR cDNA carried a universal primer site and UMIs from 5'RACE template switching. TCRdb called the 5' RACE reads again in MiXCR, with one record for every CDR3 protein. The data show around 550,000 distinct CDR3 sequences, with around 21% seen just once and 13% to 15% held by the top ten. This CDR3 has 16 amino acids. The germline V gene encodes CDR1 SGHRS and CDR2 YFSETQ. V lost 7 bases and J lost 5, with 21 bases in between. The V and J genes are TRBV5-1 and TRBJ1-4; D perhaps matches TRBD1 (6 bases). The clonotype comes from a man aged 25 to 45 who received the YFV17D yellow fever vaccine. The sample here was PBMCs, taken 15 days after the yellow fever booster vaccination. The CDR3 sequence is CASRRGPAGPNEKLFF. The CDR3 DNA sequence: TGCGCCAGCCGCCGGGGGCCCGCGGGCCCGAATGAAAAACTGTTTTTT.